This note documents a single TCR beta chain sequence. V gave up 5 bases and J gave up 5 bases, with 10 bases separating them. This CDR3 has 12 residues. This sample was taken from a study of blood T cell repertoires in COVID-19. Study-wide background: Sites in the United States, Italy and Spain provided acute and convalescent COVID-19 samples. T cells, B-cell-depleted T cells, or PBMCs provided the cDNA or gDNA that served as material.

Sequencing used immunoSEQ multiplex PCR; TCRdb keeps in-frame clones, though not all of them. This table holds about 180,000 clones, more than 75% found once. The genes are TRBV12-3 or TRBV12-4 and TRBJ2-7; D possibly corresponds to TRBD1 (6 bases). Specimen: peripheral blood. This receptor was obtained from a man aged 55 to 70 with COVID-19, enrolled during active disease. The DNA for the CDR3 is TGTGCCAGCAGTGCCAGGGGTGACGAGCAGTACTTC. This translates into CASSARGDEQYF.